The 14 T cell receptor beta chains below all came from one sample that was sequenced in a study of T cells in Graves' hyperthyroidism and ophthalmopathy. Amplification yielded TCR beta CDR3 regions, with RNA transcripts as the source. With the HTBI primer set, the TCR CDR3 went through a first round of RT-PCR. A single record per CDR3 protein comes from TCRdb applying MiXCR to the multiplex PCR reads. Of fewer than 450,000 distinct CDR3 sequences in the sample, about 18% were seen once. The specimen sequenced was blood. The receptors derive from a woman in her 30s with Graves' hyperthyroidism that later progressed to Graves' ophthalmopathy.

This clonotype occurred a few times. The chain has TRBV28 and TRBJ2-5; the D gene could be TRBD1 or TRBD2 (6 bases each). The germline CDR1 and CDR2 sequences are MDHEN and SYDVKM. Trimming shortened V by 3 bases and J by 3 bases, and 11 bases separated the two germline ends. This CDR3 comprises 14 residues. As DNA, the CDR3 is TGTGCCAGCAGTTTTGTGAGGGGGGAAGAGACCCAGTACTTC. This encodes CASSFVRGEETQYF.

This clonotype came up a few times. J is TRBJ1-6 and V is TRBV4-1; D remains ambiguous. This CDR3 is built from 17 residues. V lost 0 bases, J lost 7 bases, and 16 bases lay in between. Germline CDR1 and CDR2: MGHRA and YSYEKL. CDR3 nucleotides: TGCGCCAGCAGCCAAGAGGTCCTGGAAGTGGGAAATTCACCCCTCCACTTT. The encoded protein is CASSQEVLEVGNSPLHF.

This clonotype appeared many times. V and J are TRBV7-9 and TRBJ2-5, with D tentatively TRBD1 (5 bases). Germline V gene lookup returns CDR1 SEHNR and CDR2 FQNEAQ (reference sequence). The CDR3 is made up of 13 amino acids. Trimming took off 3 bases at V and 4 bases at J, with 9 bases between the two ends. CDR3 sequence: CASSFPGSETQYF. The CDR3 nucleotides are TGTGCCAGCAGCTTTCCAGGGTCAGAGACCCAGTACTTC.

V gene TRBV6-1 combines with J gene TRBJ2-2; D is possibly TRBD1 or TRBD2 (6 bases each). This CDR3 is 13 amino acids long. V was clipped by 6 bases and J by 6 bases, with 11 bases between them. Germline V gene data show CDR1 as MNHNS and CDR2 as SASEGT. In nucleotides, the CDR3 is TGTGCCAGCAGCATCGGGGGCTCCGGGGAGCTGTTTTTT. Translation: CASSIGGSGELFF.

This clonotype was counted only a few times. Here the CDR3 DNA reads TGTGCCAGCATATTTGGCAGCTCTGGAAACACCATATATTTT. Translated, it gives CASIFGSSGNTIYF. The V gene is TRBV6-1, the J gene TRBJ1-3; D not certain. CDR1 and CDR2 (germline): MNHNS, SASEGT. This CDR3 is built from 14 residues. V lost 7 bases and J 0 bases, leaving 10 bases between the germline ends.

This clonotype was detected ten times or more. V and J are TRBV11-3 and TRBJ2-5; TRBD2 matches 8 bases. J lost 5 bases, V lost 1 base, and 6 bases had no gene match. Germline V gene data show CDR1 as SGHNT and CDR2 as YENEEA. This CDR3 has 15 amino acids. CDR3 nucleotides: TGTGCCAGCAGCTTAGGATTAGCGGGGATGGAGACCCAGTACTTC. Its protein is CASSLGLAGMETQYF.

This clonotype appeared many times. The chain is built from TRBV6-1 and TRBJ2-3; 7 bases line up with TRBD1. The germline V gene encodes CDR1 MNHNS and CDR2 SASEGT. V lost 5 bases, J lost 6 bases, and 8 bases stayed unmatched. This CDR3 is built from 14 residues. The CDR3 spells CASSITTGKDTQYF. The CDR3 DNA reads as TGTGCCAGCAGTATAACGACAGGGAAGGATACGCAGTATTTT.

This clonotype was observed many times. The V and J genes are TRBV11-2 and TRBJ1-5; perhaps TRBD1 as D (6 bases). Germline V gives CDR1 SGHAT, CDR2 FQNNGV. The CDR3 runs 16 residues. Trimming took 0 bases from V and 1 from J, leaving 10 bases between them. CDR3 bases: TGTGCCAGCAGCTTAGATACAGGGTCGAGCAATCAGCCCCAGCATTTT. Its translation is CASSLDTGSSNQPQHF. The full variable domain, completed using reference TRBV11-2 and TRBJ1-5, is EAGVAQSPRYKIIEKRQSVAFWCNPISGHATLYWYQQILGQGPKLLIQFQNNGVVDDSQLPKDRFSAERLKGVDSTLKIQPAKLEDSAVYLCASSLDTGSSNQPQHFGDGTRLSIL.

In this sample, this clonotype turned up many times. The V call is TRBV2, the J call TRBJ2-5, with D perhaps matching TRBD1 (6 bases). This CDR3 has 12 residues. V gave up 6 bases and J gave up 5 bases, with 10 bases separating them. The germline V gene encodes CDR1 SNHLY and CDR2 FYNNEI. The CDR3 loop reads CASRQGSETQYF. Here the CDR3 DNA reads TGTGCCAGCAGACAGGGTTCGGAGACCCAGTACTTC.

Remarks on this clonotype: This may be a read error: a much more frequent sequence differs by one nucleotide. The chain has TRBV19 and TRBJ1-2; D is possibly TRBD1 (5 bases). The CDR3 extends over 14 amino acids. Germline loops: CDR1 LNHDA, CDR2 SQIVND (reference sequence). The CDR3 coding sequence is TGTGCCTGTAGTCGGGGCCAGGCTGTCTATGGCTACACCTTC. Translation: CACSRGQAVYGYTF.

The CDR3 DNA is TGTGCCAGCAGCTTAAGGGGGACTAGCGACACAGATACGCAGTATTTT. Its translation is CASSLRGTSDTDTQYF. The chain carries TRBV7-3 and TRBJ2-3; 10 nucleotides line up with TRBD2. V was clipped by 1 base and J by 2 bases; unmatched bases: 3. Germline lookup yields CDR1 SGHTA and CDR2 FQGTGA. The CDR3 extends over 16 amino acids.

This clonotype was seen many times. The V gene is TRBV6-1, the J gene TRBJ2-3; weak D call: TRBD2 (6 bases). V shed 3 bases and J shed 3 bases, with 16 bases lying between them. CDR3 length equals 16 residues. Germline CDR1 is MNHNS and CDR2 is SASEGT. The CDR3 DNA is TGTGCCAGCAGTGACGGAGGGGTCTATAGGACAGATACGCAGTATTTT. Amino acid sequence: CASSDGGVYRTDTQYF.

The chain carries TRBV27 and TRBJ2-7, with 13 bases lining up with TRBD2. CDR1 is MNHEY and CDR2 is SMNVEV in the germline V gene (reference sequence). CDR3 length equals 16 residues. Losses at the gene ends were 6 bases for V and 5 bases for J; bases not matched to a gene: 10. CDR3 sequence (DNA): TGTGCCAGCAGCCTTAACGGACTAGCGGGAGCACACGAGCAGTACTTC. Its translation is CASSLNGLAGAHEQYF.

This clonotype was observed at least ten times. The gene calls are TRBV28 and TRBJ2-1; 8 nucleotides match TRBD2. In germline, CDR1 is MDHEN, CDR2 SYDVKM. CDR3 size: 16 residues. Trimming cost V 2 bases and J 10 bases; bases outside gene matches: 13. The CDR3 coding sequence is TGTGCCAGCAGTTTAACTAGCGGACCAGACGGAGGGGAGCAGTTCTTC. Translation gives CASSLTSGPDGGEQFF.